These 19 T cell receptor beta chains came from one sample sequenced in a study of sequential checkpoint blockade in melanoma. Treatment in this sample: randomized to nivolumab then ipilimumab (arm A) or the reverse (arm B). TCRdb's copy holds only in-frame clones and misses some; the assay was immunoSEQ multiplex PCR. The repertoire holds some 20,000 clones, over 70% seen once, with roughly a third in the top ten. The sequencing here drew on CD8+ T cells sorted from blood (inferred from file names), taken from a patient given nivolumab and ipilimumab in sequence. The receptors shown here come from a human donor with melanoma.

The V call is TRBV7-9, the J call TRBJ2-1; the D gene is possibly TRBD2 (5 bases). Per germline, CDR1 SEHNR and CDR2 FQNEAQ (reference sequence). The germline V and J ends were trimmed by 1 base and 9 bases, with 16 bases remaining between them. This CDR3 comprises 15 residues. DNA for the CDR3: TGTGCCAGCAGCTTAGGGCAGATCCCTGGAGGTGAGCAGTTCTTC. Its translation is CASSLGQIPGGEQFF.

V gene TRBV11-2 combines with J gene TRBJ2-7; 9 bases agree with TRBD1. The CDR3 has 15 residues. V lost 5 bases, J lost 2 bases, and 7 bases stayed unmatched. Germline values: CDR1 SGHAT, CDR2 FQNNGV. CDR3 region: CASSQGTGYAYEQYF. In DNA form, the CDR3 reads TGTGCCAGCAGCCAAGGGACAGGGTACGCCTACGAGCAGTACTTC.

The CDR3 nucleotides are TGTGCCAGCAGCCATGCGGACAGGGGGCGCCCGGCTTTCTTT. As protein: CASSHADRGRPAFF. V usage is TRBV4-2 and J usage is TRBJ1-1; 11 bases fit TRBD1. Germline V gene sequence: CDR1 LGHNA, CDR2 YNFKEQ. The ends lost 3 bases at V and 11 bases at J; junction bases unmatched: 8. This CDR3 has 14 residues.

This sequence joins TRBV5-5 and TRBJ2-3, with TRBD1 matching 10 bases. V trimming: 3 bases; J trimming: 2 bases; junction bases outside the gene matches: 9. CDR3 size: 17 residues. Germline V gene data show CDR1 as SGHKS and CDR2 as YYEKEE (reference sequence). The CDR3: CASSSTSTGGYTDTQYF. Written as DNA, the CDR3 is TGTGCCAGCAGCTCCACCTCGACAGGGGGCTACACAGATACGCAGTATTTT.

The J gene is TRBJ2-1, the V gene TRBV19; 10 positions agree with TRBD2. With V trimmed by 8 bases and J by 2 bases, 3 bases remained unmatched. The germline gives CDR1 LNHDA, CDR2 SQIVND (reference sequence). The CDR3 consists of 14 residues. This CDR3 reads CASATSGAYNEQFF. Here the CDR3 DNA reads TGTGCCAGTGCTACTAGCGGGGCCTACAATGAGCAGTTCTTC.

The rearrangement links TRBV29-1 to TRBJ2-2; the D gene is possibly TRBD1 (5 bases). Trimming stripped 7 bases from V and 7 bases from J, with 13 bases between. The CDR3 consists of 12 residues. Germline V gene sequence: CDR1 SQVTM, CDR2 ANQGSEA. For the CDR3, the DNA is TGCAGCGCCCCTAGGGGTAACGGGGAGCTGTTTTTT. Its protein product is CSAPRGNGELFF.

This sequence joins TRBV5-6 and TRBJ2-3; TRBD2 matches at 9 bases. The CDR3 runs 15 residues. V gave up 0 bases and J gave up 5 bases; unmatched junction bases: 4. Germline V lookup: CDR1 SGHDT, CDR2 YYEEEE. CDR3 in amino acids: CASSLEGLAGDTQYF. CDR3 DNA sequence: TGTGCCAGCAGCTTGGAGGGACTAGCTGGAGATACGCAGTATTTT.

The CDR3 protein is CASSLSGQLGPQHF. The DNA for the CDR3 is TGTGCCAGCAGTTTATCGGGTCAGTTGGGGCCCCAGCATTTT. The chain couples TRBV28 to TRBJ1-5; D gene unclear. Trimming removed 1 base at V and 9 bases at J, with 13 bases between. Germline V CDR1 and CDR2: MDHEN, SYDVKM. The CDR3 is 14 amino acids.

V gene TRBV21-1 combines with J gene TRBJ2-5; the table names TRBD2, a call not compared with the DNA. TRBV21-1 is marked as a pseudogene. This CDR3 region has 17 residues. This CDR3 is CASRSLPREGVVKTQYF. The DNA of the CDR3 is TGTGCCAGCAGAAGTCTCCCCCGGGAGGGAGTCGTGAAGACCCAGTACTTC.

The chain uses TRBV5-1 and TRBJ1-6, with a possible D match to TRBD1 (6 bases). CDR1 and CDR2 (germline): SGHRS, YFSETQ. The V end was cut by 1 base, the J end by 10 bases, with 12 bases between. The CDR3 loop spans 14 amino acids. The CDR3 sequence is CASSLTGLESPLHF. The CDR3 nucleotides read TGCGCCAGCAGCTTGACAGGGTTGGAATCACCCCTCCACTTT.

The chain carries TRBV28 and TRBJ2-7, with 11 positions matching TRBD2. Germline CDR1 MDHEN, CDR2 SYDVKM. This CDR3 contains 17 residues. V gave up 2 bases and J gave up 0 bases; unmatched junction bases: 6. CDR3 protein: CASSLKSSGRHSYEQYF. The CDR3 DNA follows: TGTGCCAGCAGTTTAAAGTCTAGCGGGAGGCACTCCTACGAGCAGTACTTC. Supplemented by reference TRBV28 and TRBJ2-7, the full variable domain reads DVKVTQSSRYLVKRTGEKVFLECVQDMDHENMFWYRQDPGLGLRLIYFSYDVKMKEKGDIPEGYSVSREKKERFSLILESASTNQTSMYLCASSLKSSGRHSYEQYFGPGTRLTVT.

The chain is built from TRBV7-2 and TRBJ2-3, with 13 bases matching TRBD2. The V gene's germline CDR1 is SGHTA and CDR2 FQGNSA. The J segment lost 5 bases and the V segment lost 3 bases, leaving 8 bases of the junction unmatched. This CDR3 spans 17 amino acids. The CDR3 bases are TGTGCCAGCAGCTTGGGACTAGCGGGACCCCGGGGAGATACGCAGTATTTT. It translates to CASSLGLAGPRGDTQYF.

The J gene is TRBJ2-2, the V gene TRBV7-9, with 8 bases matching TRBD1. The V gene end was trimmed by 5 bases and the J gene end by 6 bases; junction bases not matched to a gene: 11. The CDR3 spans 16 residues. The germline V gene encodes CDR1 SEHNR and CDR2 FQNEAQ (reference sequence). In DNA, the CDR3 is TGTGCCAGCAGCCCTCCTGACAGGGGAAGGGCCGGGGAGCTGTTTTTT. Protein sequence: CASSPPDRGRAGELFF.

CDR3 residues: CASSPGQGIPNEKLFF. The CDR3 DNA sequence: TGTGCCAGCAGCCCGGGACAGGGGATCCCTAATGAAAAACTGTTTTTT. The chain couples TRBV5-6 to TRBJ1-4, with 10 bases aligning to TRBD1. Per germline, CDR1 SGHDT and CDR2 YYEEEE. V lost 4 bases, J lost 3 bases, and 6 bases stayed unmatched. The CDR3 consists of 16 residues.

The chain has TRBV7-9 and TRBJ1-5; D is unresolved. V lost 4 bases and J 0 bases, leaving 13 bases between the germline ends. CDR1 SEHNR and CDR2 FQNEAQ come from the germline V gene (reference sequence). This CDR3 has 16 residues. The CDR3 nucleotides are TGTGCCAGCAGCTCTGGAGAAGTCAGTAGCAATCAGCCCCAGCATTTT. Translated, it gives CASSSGEVSSNQPQHF.

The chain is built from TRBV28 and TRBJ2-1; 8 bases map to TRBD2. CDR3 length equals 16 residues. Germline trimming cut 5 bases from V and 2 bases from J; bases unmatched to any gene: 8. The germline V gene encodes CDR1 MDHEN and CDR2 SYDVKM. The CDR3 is CASSPRQRETYNEQFF. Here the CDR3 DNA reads TGTGCCAGCAGTCCCCGTCAGCGGGAGACCTACAATGAGCAGTTCTTC.

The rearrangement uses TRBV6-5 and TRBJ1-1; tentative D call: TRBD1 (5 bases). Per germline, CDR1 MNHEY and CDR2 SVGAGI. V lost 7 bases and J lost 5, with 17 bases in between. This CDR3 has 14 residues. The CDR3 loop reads CASMGTGGGTEAFF. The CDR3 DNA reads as TGTGCCAGCATGGGGACGGGGGGAGGAACTGAAGCTTTCTTT.

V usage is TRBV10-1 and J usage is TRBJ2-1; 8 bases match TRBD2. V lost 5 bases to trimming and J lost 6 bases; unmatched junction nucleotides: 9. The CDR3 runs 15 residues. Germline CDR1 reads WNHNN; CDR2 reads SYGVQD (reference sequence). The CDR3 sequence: CASSMETSVTNEQFF. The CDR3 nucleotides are TGCGCCAGCAGTATGGAGACTAGCGTAACCAATGAGCAGTTCTTC.

CDR3 sequence (DNA): TGTGCCAGCAGTAACGACAGGGATAGCAATCAGCCCCAGCATTTT. This translates into CASSNDRDSNQPQHF. The chain employs TRBV28 and TRBJ1-5; 7 bases are a match to TRBD1. The germline V gene has CDR1 MDHEN and CDR2 SYDVKM. V shed 5 bases, J shed 0 bases, and the junction held 4 bases outside the gene matches. This CDR3 has 15 residues.